A single sample gave rise to the 32 T cell receptor gamma chains below, sequenced in a study of gamma delta lymphoproliferative disorders and STAT genes. Sequencing used genomic DNA taken from PBMCs of patients and controls. TCRdb re-processed the multiplex PCR reads via CATT. The data show about 4,000 gamma-chain clones, roughly 7.3% seen once. The sample taken for sequencing was blood. These TCRs come from a human donor in good health.

Sample share makes this clone medium-sized. The J gene is TRGJ1 or TRGJ2, the V gene TRGV8. The J gene, missing from TCRdb, was assigned here through DNA to germline matching. Germline CDR1 VENAVY, CDR2 YDSYNSRV. After removal of 1 base from V and 7 bases from J, the junction contained 13 bases not matched to a gene. The CDR3 consists of 15 residues. The CDR3 DNA reads as TGTGCCACCTGGGATAGTGGGCATGAGGGGTATAAGAAACTCTTT. Translation gives CATWDSGHEGYKKLF.

This clone appeared many times. The rearrangement joins TRGV10 to TRGJ1 or TRGJ2. Germline matching of the DNA provided the J gene here, since TCRdb leaves it blank. TRGV10 is treated as an ORF (open reading frame) with a function not yet certain. V shed 8 bases, J shed 7 bases, and the junction held 15 bases outside the gene matches. The CDR3 is 14 amino acids. CDR3 amino acids: CAAWDPRVKYKKLF. The CDR3 coding sequence is TGTGCTGCGTGGGATCCTAGGGTTAAGTATAAGAAACTCTTT.

The J gene is TRGJP1, the V gene TRGV10. The J gene comes from matching the DNA to germline here; TCRdb lacks it. TRGV10 is placed among ORFs of uncertain function. After removal of 8 bases from V and 1 base from J, the junction contained 14 bases not matched to a gene. The CDR3 consists of 17 residues. CDR3 bases: TGTGCTGCGTGGGAAAGGACCTATATTACCACTGGTTGGTTCAAGATATTT. It yields the protein CAAWERTYITTGWFKIF.

The chain employs TRGV8 and TRGJ1 or TRGJ2. TCRdb carries no J gene annotation; the J gene was assigned here by matching the DNA with germline. Germline V gene lookup returns CDR1 VENAVY and CDR2 YDSYNSRV. V gave up 2 bases and J gave up 10 bases; unmatched junction bases: 11. The CDR3 sequence is 13 residues long. CDR3 protein: CATWDKVLGKKLF. The CDR3 nucleotides are TGTGCCACCTGGGATAAAGTGTTAGGAAAGAAACTCTTT.

This clone is medium-sized within its sample. The chain combines TRGV8 with TRGJP1. The J gene comes from matching the DNA to germline here; TCRdb lacks it. This CDR3 spans 13 amino acids. V shed 5 bases, J shed 10 bases, and the junction held 10 bases outside the gene matches. Germline-derived CDR1 and CDR2 are VENAVY and YDSYNSRV. Here the CDR3 DNA reads TGTGCCACCTGGGCCATACCTCCTTGGTTCAAGATATTT. Protein product: CATWAIPPWFKIF.

As concerns this clone: The DNA is left out, because the CDR3 cannot be placed on it with certainty; the CDR3 is given as TCRdb lists it. The V gene is given as TRGV10, and no J gene call is available. TRGV10 is an open reading frame whose function is uncertain. The CDR3 contains 18 residues when both ends are counted. The CDR3: CAAWEIIIRNSLAVEQHF.

This clone was detected many times. The CDR3, as DNA: TGTGCCACCTGGGATGGACGACTGAATTATTATAAGAAACTCTTT. Its protein is CATWDGRLNYYKKLF. The chain combines TRGV4 with TRGJ1 or TRGJ2. The J gene is not listed in TCRdb, so it was assigned here from a DNA match to germline. Germline V gene lookup returns CDR1 EGSTGY and CDR2 YDSYTSSV. The V gene end was trimmed by 1 base and the J gene end by 0 bases; junction bases not matched to a gene: 6. The CDR3 consists of 15 residues.

By share of the sample, this clone is medium-sized. V is TRGV5 and J is TRGJP1. No J segment appears in TCRdb, so it was assigned here by matching the sequence to germline. V shed 2 bases and J 2 bases; nucleotides not matched to a gene: 2. The CDR3 runs 14 residues. The germline gives CDR1 VINAFY, CDR2 YDVSNSKD. The CDR3 sequence: CATWDMTTGWFKIF. The DNA of the CDR3 is TGTGCCACCTGGGACATGACCACTGGTTGGTTCAAGATATTT.

This clone is medium-sized. No J gene was called, and the V gene is TRGV4. The CDR3 spans 10 residues. Germline CDR1 and CDR2: EGSTGY and YDSYTSSV. The CDR3 DNA is TGTGCCACCTCCGGGGGCAAAAAACTCTTT. Translation gives CATSGGKKLF.

Note on this clone: This probably arose from a read error, given a far larger clone one base away. The limits of the CDR3 on the DNA are not certain, so only TCRdb's listed CDR3 is given. V gene TRGV11 was called; the J gene was not. TRGV11 is known as an ORF, though its function is uncertain. Including both end residues, the CDR3 is 17 amino acids long. The CDR3 loop reads CTTVPVRSSQGGFKKLF.

This clone has a count of ten or more. V usage is TRGV5P and J usage is TRGJ1 or TRGJ2. The J gene comes from matching the DNA to germline here; TCRdb lacks it. TRGV5P is a documented pseudogene. CDR3 length: 15 amino acids. The CDR3 here is CATWGTPKDYYKKLF. The CDR3 DNA sequence: TGTGCCACCTGGGGCACCCCAAAGGATTATTATAAGAAACTCTTT.

V gene assignment gives TRGV3, but the J gene was left uncalled. Germline V gene data show CDR1 as VTNTFY and CDR2 as YDVSTARD (reference sequence). The CDR3 runs to 12 residues. CDR3 loop: CATWDEAVEQHF. The CDR3 coding sequence is TGTGCCACCTGGGACGAGGCAGTGGAACAACACTTT.

This clone is termed medium-sized. Different DNA sequences within this sample yield the same CDR3. The chain has TRGV10 and TRGJ1 or TRGJ2. Germline matching of the DNA provided the J gene here, since TCRdb leaves it blank. TRGV10 has ORF status, its function being uncertain. Losses at the gene ends were 8 bases for V and 2 bases for J; bases not matched to a gene: 4. This CDR3 is 12 amino acids long. CDR3 sequence: CAAWDDYYKKLF. CDR3 sequence (DNA): TGTGCTGCGTGGGACGATTATTATAAGAAACTCTTT.

This clone is termed medium-sized. The chain is built from TRGV10 and TRGJ1 or TRGJ2. TCRdb leaves out the J gene; it was filled in here by matching the DNA to germline. TRGV10 counts as an open reading frame of uncertain function. The CDR3 sequence is 13 residues long. Germline trimming cut 8 bases from V and 5 bases from J; bases unmatched to any gene: 10. The CDR3 region is CAAWDLGHYKKLF. CDR3 in DNA: TGTGCTGCGTGGGATCTGGGCCATTATAAGAAACTCTTT.

This chain joins TRGV2 and TRGJP2. No J gene is reported in TCRdb; it was inferred here by comparing the DNA with germline. Per the germline V gene, CDR1 is EGSNGY and CDR2 is YDSYNSKV. The CDR3 covers 13 residues. J gave up 1 base and V 6 bases, and 2 bases lay outside the gene matches. CDR3: CATWSSSDWIKTF. The CDR3 DNA reads as TGTGCCACCTGGAGTAGTAGTGATTGGATCAAGACGTTT.

This clone is categorized as medium-sized. This sequence joins TRGV3 and TRGJ1 or TRGJ2. Matching the DNA to germline supplied the J gene, which TCRdb does not give. Per the germline V gene, CDR1 is VTNTFY and CDR2 is YDVSTARD (reference sequence). CDR3 length: 13 residues. V shed 3 bases, J shed 7 bases, and the junction held 9 bases outside the gene matches. The CDR3 protein is CATWDALRYKKLF. The CDR3 nucleotides are TGTGCCACCTGGGACGCCCTAAGGTATAAGAAACTCTTT.

By share, this clone ranks as medium-sized. This sample includes further DNA sequences coding for the same CDR3. The chain uses TRGV2 and TRGJP2. The J gene is absent in TCRdb and was assigned here via DNA matching to germline. Germline trimming cut 0 bases from V and 7 bases from J; bases unmatched to any gene: 5. Germline V CDR1 and CDR2: EGSNGY, YDSYNSKV. This CDR3 comprises 14 residues. This CDR3 is CATWDGPDDWIKTF. The CDR3 DNA follows: TGTGCCACCTGGGACGGGCCAGATGATTGGATCAAGACGTTT.

This clone was observed a few times. The protein given by TCRdb reflects a much larger clone and differs at residues 5 and 6 from this DNA's translation, likely from a read error; the protein shown is the DNA's translation. This chain uses TRGV5 with TRGJ1 or TRGJ2. The J gene, not given by TCRdb, was assigned here from a germline match of the nucleotide sequence. This CDR3 is 12 amino acids long. V lost 4 bases and J lost 4; bases outside the gene matches: 4. Germline CDR1 and CDR2: VINAFY and YDVSNSKD. The chain's CDR3 is CATWEVYYKKLF. The CDR3 bases are TGTGCCACCTGGGAAGTATATTATAAGAAACTCTTT.

Only a few counts were recorded for this clone. TCRdb lists the protein of a much larger clone for this DNA, which differs at residue 10, so this is likely a read error; the protein given here is translated from the DNA itself. The chain carries TRGV11 and TRGJ1 or TRGJ2. No J gene is reported in TCRdb; it was inferred here by comparing the DNA with germline. TRGV11 is placed among ORFs of uncertain function. The CDR3 loop spans 16 amino acids. With 1 base clipped from V and 8 bases from J, the junction kept 14 bases outside the gene matches. The CDR3 here is CACWIRHQTSANKKLF. DNA of the CDR3: TGTGCCTGCTGGATTAGGCATCAAACGTCAGCAAATAAGAAACTCTTT.

In its sample, this clone ranks as medium-sized. The chain links TRGV10 to TRGJ1 or TRGJ2. Since TCRdb gives no J gene, matching the DNA to germline was used here to assign it. TRGV10 is an ORF for which the function is uncertain. Losses at the gene ends were 8 bases for V and 7 bases for J; bases not matched to a gene: 6. CDR3 length equals 11 residues. Here the CDR3 DNA reads TGTGCTGCGTGGGATGCGTATAAGAAACTCTTT. This gives the protein CAAWDAYKKLF.

This clone is medium-sized in the sample. The V gene is TRGV3, the J gene TRGJ1 or TRGJ2. Here the J gene came from matching the DNA to germline, since TCRdb omits it. CDR3 length: 12 amino acids. Germline CDR1 and CDR2: VTNTFY and YDVSTARD (reference sequence). Trimming at V came to 1 base and at J to 5 bases, leaving 2 bases not matched to a gene. The CDR3 loop is CATWDRDYKKLF. The CDR3 DNA follows: TGTGCCACCTGGGACAGAGATTATAAGAAACTCTTT.

This clone rates as medium-sized. This chain links TRGV2 with TRGJP2. Here the J gene was assigned by germline matching of the DNA, as TCRdb has none. The CDR3 extends over 14 amino acids. Germline V gives CDR1 EGSNGY, CDR2 YDSYNSKV. DNA for the CDR3: TGTGCTAAGCAGCGTATAAGTAGTGATTGGATCAAGACGTTT. Translation gives CAKQRISSDWIKTF.

This clone qualifies as medium-sized (0.01 to 0.1%). The chain recombines TRGV10 with TRGJ1 or TRGJ2. The J gene, absent from TCRdb, was called here by matching the DNA to germline. TRGV10 is treated as an ORF (open reading frame) with a function not yet certain. This CDR3 contains 9 residues. Trimming at V came to 12 bases and at J to 10 bases, leaving 7 bases not matched to a gene. CDR3: CAAPKKKLF. CDR3 coding DNA: TGTGCTGCCCCAAAAAAGAAACTCTTT.

In its sample, this clone ranks as medium-sized. The CDR3 reads CACWIRHLQKLF. CDR3 DNA sequence: TGTGCCTGCTGGATTAGGCACCTACAGAAACTCTTT. The chain carries TRGV11 and TRGJ1 or TRGJ2. TCRdb offers no J gene call, so here the DNA was matched to germline to obtain one. TRGV11 is sorted into the ORF group, with uncertain function. CDR3 length: 12 residues. Trimming removed 0 bases from V and 11 bases from J; junction bases left unmatched: 4.

At least ten counts were recorded for this clone. CDR3 in DNA: TGTGCCACCTGGGACAGGCCGGTTTATTATAAGAAACTCTTT. Its protein product is CATWDRPVYYKKLF. J is TRGJ1 or TRGJ2 and V is TRGV5. Germline matching of the DNA provided the J gene here, since TCRdb leaves it blank. After removal of 0 bases from V and 3 bases from J, the junction contained 5 bases not matched to a gene. CDR3 length: 14 residues. CDR1 and CDR2 (germline): VINAFY, YDVSNSKD.

Ten or more counts support this clone. The chain couples TRGV9 to TRGJ1 or TRGJ2. TCRdb leaves out the J gene; it was filled in here by matching the DNA to germline. The CDR3 consists of 14 residues. Germline CDR1 reads GITISATS; CDR2 reads ISYDGTV (reference sequence). The V and J ends lost 1 base and 3 bases, in that order; junction bases with no gene match: 6. The CDR3 nucleotides read TGTGCCTTGTGGGAGGTCCCACTTTATTATAAGAAACTCTTT. This sequence encodes CALWEVPLYYKKLF.

This clone is deemed medium-sized. The chain has TRGV9 and TRGJP1. The J gene comes from matching the DNA to germline here; TCRdb lacks it. J gave up 10 bases and V 2 bases, and 7 bases lay outside the gene matches. Germline assignment: CDR1 GITISATS and CDR2 ISYDGTV (reference sequence). The CDR3 extends over 13 amino acids. This chain's CDR3 is CALWEGGVWFKIF. For the CDR3, the DNA is TGTGCCTTGTGGGAGGGGGGGGTTTGGTTCAAGATATTT.

There are many counts of this clone. This chain joins TRGV9 and TRGJ1 or TRGJ2. Here the J gene was assigned by germline matching of the DNA, as TCRdb has none. J gave up 4 bases and V 9 bases, and 9 bases lay outside the gene matches. The CDR3 spans 12 residues. Germline CDR1 is GITISATS and CDR2 is ISYDGTV (reference sequence). In nucleotides, the CDR3 is TGTGCCTTGCTCCCCTGGTATTATAAGAAACTCTTT. Its translation: CALLPWYYKKLF.

This clone is medium-sized in the sample. One junction end does not reproduce the germline sequence, and a read error may be involved. The chain links TRGV10 to TRGJ1 or TRGJ2. TCRdb leaves out the J gene; it was filled in here by matching the DNA to germline. TRGV10 is labeled an ORF, and its function is uncertain. The CDR3 spans 10 residues. CDR3 sequence: CAAWDYEKLF. In DNA form, the CDR3 reads TGTGCTGCGTGGGATTATGAGAAACTCTTT.

By proportion, this clone is medium-sized. V usage is TRGV4 and J usage is TRGJ1 or TRGJ2. The J gene comes from matching the DNA to germline here; TCRdb lacks it. The CDR3 is made up of 12 amino acids. CDR1 EGSTGY and CDR2 YDSYTSSV come from the germline V gene. V was pared by 4 bases and J by 2 bases, with 2 bases of the junction left unmatched. The CDR3 DNA reads as TGTGCCACCTGGGAGGATTATTATAAGAAACTCTTT. Protein product: CATWEDYYKKLF.

This clone was seen more than once but under ten times. The protein TCRdb lists belongs to a much larger clone and differs from this DNA's translation at residue 3, which points to a read error; the protein shown is made from the DNA. The V gene is TRGV3; the J gene was not called. This CDR3 contains 9 residues. Per the germline V gene, CDR1 is VTNTFY and CDR2 is YDVSTARD (reference sequence). CDR3 loop: CAAWAGKLF. The CDR3 region has the DNA TGTGCCGCCTGGGCCGGAAAACTCTTT.

In its sample, this clone ranks as medium-sized. This chain links TRGV4 with TRGJ1 or TRGJ2. The J gene, not given by TCRdb, was assigned here from a germline match of the nucleotide sequence. V was pared by 0 bases and J by 11 bases, with 10 bases of the junction left unmatched. Germline V lookup: CDR1 EGSTGY, CDR2 YDSYTSSV. This CDR3 is built from 13 residues. The CDR3 here is CATWDGLQAEKLF. The CDR3 nucleotides read TGTGCCACCTGGGATGGGCTCCAAGCGGAGAAACTCTTT.